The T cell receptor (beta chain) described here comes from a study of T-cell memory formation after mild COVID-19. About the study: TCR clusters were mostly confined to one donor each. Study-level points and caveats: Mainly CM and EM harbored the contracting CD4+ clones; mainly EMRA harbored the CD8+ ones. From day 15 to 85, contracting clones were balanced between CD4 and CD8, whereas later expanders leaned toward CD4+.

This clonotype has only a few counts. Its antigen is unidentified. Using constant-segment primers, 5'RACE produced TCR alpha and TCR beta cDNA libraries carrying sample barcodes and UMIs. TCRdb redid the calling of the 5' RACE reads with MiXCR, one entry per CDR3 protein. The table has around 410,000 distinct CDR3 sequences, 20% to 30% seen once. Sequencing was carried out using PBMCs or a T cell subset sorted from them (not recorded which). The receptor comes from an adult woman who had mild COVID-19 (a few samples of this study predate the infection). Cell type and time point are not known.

This CDR3 is CASSLDQQGSNTEAFF. The CDR3 coding sequence is TGCGCCAGCAGCTTAGACCAACAGGGAAGCAACACTGAAGCTTTCTTT. The chain couples TRBV5-1 to TRBJ1-1; perhaps TRBD1 as D (6 bases). The V and J ends lost 2 bases and 2 bases respectively, with 16 bases between them. Germline loops: CDR1 SGHRS, CDR2 YFSETQ. The CDR3 totals 16 residues. The whole variable domain, filled in from reference TRBV5-1 and TRBJ1-1, reads KAGVTQTPRYLIKTRGQQVTLSCSPISGHRSVSWYQQTPGQGLQFLFEYFSETQRNKGNFPGRFSGRQFSNSRSEMNVSTLELGDSALYLCASSLDQQGSNTEAFFGQGTRLTVV.